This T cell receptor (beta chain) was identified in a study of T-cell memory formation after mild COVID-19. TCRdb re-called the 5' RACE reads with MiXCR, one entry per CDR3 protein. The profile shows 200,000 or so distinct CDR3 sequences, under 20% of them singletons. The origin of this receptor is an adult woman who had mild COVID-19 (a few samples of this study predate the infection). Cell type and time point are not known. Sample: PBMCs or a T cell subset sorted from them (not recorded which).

In DNA form, the CDR3 reads TGCAGCGTTGAAATACAGTTCTCCTACGAGCAGTACTTC. Encoded protein: CSVEIQFSYEQYF. The V and J genes are TRBV29-1 and TRBJ2-7, with D unresolved. V shed 2 bases and J shed 0 bases, with 8 bases lying between them. The CDR3 totals 13 residues. The germline V gene encodes CDR1 SQVTM and CDR2 ANQGSEA.